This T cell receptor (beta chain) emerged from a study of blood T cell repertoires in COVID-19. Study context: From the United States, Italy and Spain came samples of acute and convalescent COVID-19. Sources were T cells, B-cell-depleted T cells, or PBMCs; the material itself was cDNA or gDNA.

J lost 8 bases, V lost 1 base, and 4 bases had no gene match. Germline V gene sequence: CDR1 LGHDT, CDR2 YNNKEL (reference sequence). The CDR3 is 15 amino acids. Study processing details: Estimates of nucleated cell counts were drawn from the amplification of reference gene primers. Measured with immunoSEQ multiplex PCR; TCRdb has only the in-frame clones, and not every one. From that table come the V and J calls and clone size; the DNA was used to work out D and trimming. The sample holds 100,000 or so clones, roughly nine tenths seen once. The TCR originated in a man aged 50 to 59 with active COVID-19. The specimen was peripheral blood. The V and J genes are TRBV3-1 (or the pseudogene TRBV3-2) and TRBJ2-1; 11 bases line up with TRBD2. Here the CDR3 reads CASSQGLAGMDEQFF. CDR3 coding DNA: TGTGCCAGCAGCCAAGGACTAGCGGGAATGGATGAGCAGTTCTTC.